The TCR beta chain described here comes from a study of regulatory T cells in long-lasting Graves disease. Findings and caveats of the study: Persistent cases of Graves' showed reduced TCR diversity relative to newly diagnosed patients.

This clonotype was found a few times. No antigen is known for it. Relying on iRepertoire HTBI primers and Arm-PCR of CDR3 regions, the team built TCR beta libraries. TCRdb re-derived calls from the multiplex PCR reads in MiXCR, one entry per CDR3 protein. The repertoire holds roughly 520,000 distinct CDR3 sequences, with 12% as singletons. CDR3 size: 11 residues. Trimming removed 1 base from V and 3 bases from J, with 4 bases in between. Germline V gene data show CDR1 as DFQATT and CDR2 as SNEGSKA (reference sequence). Documented time point: newly diagnosed GD, antithyroid drugs for less than 3 months. RNA isolated from PBMCs was used to make the TCR library. These same records also appear under a second study, on T cells in Graves' hyperthyroidism and ophthalmopathy. As reported in that work: Carried out on the TCR CDR3, a first-round RT-PCR used the HTBI primer set.

The starting material was peripheral blood mononuclear cells (PBMCs), obtained at new diagnosis, from a patient treated with antithyroid drugs. J is TRBJ2-7 and V is TRBV20-1, with D uncertain. This clonotype originated in a woman aged 25 to 45 with Graves disease. This CDR3 reads CSARASYEQYF. The CDR3 DNA sequence: TGCAGTGCTAGAGCCAGCTACGAGCAGTACTTC.